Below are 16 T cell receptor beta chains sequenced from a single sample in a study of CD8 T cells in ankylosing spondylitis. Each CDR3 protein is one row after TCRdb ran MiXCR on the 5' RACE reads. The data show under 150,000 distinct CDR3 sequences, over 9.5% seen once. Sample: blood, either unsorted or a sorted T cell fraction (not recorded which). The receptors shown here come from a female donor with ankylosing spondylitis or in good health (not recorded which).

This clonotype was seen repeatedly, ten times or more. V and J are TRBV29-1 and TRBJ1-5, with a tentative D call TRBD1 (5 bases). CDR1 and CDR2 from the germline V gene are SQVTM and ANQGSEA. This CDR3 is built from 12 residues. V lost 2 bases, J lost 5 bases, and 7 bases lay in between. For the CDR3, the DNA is TGCAGCGTTGAATCGACAGATCAGCCCCAGCATTTT. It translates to CSVESTDQPQHF.

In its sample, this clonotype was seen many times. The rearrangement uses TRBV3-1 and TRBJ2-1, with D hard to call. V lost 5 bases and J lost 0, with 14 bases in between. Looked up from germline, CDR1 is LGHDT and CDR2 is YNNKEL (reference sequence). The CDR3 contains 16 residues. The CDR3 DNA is TGTGCCAGCAGCAATACTCCCCAGAGCTCCTACAATGAGCAGTTCTTC. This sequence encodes CASSNTPQSSYNEQFF.

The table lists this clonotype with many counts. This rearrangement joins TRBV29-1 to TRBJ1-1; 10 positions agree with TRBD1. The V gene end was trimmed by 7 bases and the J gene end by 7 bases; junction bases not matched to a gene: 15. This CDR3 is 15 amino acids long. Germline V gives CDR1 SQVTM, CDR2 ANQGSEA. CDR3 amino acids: CSAWPGQGTGSEAFF. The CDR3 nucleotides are TGCAGCGCCTGGCCGGGACAGGGGACGGGGAGTGAAGCTTTCTTT.

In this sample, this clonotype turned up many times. This CDR3 is CASSLPQATDTQYF. The CDR3 bases are TGCGCCAGCAGCTTGCCCCAGGCCACAGATACGCAGTATTTT. The chain links TRBV5-1 to TRBJ2-3; D unresolved. Germline V gives CDR1 SGHRS, CDR2 YFSETQ. Trimming cost V 1 base and J 2 bases, with 8 bases left between them. The CDR3 consists of 14 residues. Complete variable domain (other parts from reference TRBV5-1 and TRBJ2-3): KAGVTQTPRYLIKTRGQQVTLSCSPISGHRSVSWYQQTPGQGLQFLFEYFSETQRNKGNFPGRFSGRQFSNSRSEMNVSTLELGDSALYLCASSLPQATDTQYFGPGTRLTVL.

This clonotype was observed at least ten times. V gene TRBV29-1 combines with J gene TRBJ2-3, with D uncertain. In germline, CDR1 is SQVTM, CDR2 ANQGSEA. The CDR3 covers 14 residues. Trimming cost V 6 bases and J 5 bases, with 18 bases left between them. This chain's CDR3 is CSVPGPLGVDTQYF. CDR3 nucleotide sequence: TGCAGCGTCCCCGGGCCCCTAGGAGTAGATACGCAGTATTTT.

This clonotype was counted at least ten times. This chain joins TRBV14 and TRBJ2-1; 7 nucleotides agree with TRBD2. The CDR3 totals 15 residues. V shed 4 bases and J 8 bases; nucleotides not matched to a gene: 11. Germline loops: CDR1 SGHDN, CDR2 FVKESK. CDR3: CASSPLGGMEDEQFF. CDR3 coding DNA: TGTGCCAGCAGCCCCTTGGGGGGGATGGAGGATGAGCAGTTCTTC.

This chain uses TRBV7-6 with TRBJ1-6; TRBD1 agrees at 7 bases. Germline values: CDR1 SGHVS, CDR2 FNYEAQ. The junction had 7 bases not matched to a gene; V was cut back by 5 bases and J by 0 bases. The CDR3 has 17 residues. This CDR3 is CASSLGQVDSYNSPLHF. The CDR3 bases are TGTGCCAGCAGCCTCGGACAGGTGGACTCCTATAATTCACCCCTCCACTTT.

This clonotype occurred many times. The DNA for the CDR3 is TGCGCCAGCAGCCGACACCGGGACACCGATACTACTAACTATGGCTACACCTTC. Translated, it gives CASSRHRDTDTTNYGYTF. The J gene is TRBJ1-2, the V gene TRBV5-1; TRBD1 is a possible D gene (6 bases). This CDR3 comprises 18 residues. V lost 4 bases and J 0 bases, leaving 22 bases between the germline ends. From germline, CDR1 is SGHRS and CDR2 YFSETQ.

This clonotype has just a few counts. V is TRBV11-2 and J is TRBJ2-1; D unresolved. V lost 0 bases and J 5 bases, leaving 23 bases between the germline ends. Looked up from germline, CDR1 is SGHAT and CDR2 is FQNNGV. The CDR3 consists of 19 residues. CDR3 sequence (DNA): TGTGCCAGCAGCTTAGAGGAGATCGCCCCGCTTGGTGCCGACAATGAGCAGTTCTTC. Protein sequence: CASSLEEIAPLGADNEQFF.

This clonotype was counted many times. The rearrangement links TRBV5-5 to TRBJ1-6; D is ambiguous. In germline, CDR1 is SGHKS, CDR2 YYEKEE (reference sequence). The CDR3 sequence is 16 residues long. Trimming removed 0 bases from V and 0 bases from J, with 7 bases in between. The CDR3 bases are TGTGCCAGCAGCTTGGCGGGGAGCTCCTATAATTCACCCCTCCACTTT. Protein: CASSLAGSSYNSPLHF.

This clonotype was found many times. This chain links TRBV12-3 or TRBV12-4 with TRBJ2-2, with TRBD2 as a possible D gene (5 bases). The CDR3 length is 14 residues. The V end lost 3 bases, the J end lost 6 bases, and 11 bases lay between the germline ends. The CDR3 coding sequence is TGTGCCAGCAGTTTGGAGGTCGGTTCCGGGGAGCTGTTTTTT. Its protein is CASSLEVGSGELFF.

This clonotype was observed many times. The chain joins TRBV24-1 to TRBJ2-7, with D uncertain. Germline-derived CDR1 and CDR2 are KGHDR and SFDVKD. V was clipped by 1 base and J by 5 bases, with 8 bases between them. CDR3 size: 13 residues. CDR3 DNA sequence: TGTGCCACCAGTGATTTTAAGGAACACGAGCAGTACTTC. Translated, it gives CATSDFKEHEQYF.

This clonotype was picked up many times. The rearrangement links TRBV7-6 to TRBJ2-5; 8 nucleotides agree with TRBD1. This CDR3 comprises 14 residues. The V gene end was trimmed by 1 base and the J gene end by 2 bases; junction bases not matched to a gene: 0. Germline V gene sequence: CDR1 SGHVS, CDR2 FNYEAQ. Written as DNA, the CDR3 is TGTGCCAGCAGCTTAGGACAGGGGCAAGAGACCCAGTACTTC. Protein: CASSLGQGQETQYF.

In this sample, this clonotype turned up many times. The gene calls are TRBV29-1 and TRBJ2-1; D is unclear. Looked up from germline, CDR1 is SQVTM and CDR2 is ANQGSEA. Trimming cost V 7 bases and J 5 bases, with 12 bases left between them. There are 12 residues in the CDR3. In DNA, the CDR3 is TGCAGCGGGTCTTGGACCAACAATGAGCAGTTCTTC. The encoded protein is CSGSWTNNEQFF.

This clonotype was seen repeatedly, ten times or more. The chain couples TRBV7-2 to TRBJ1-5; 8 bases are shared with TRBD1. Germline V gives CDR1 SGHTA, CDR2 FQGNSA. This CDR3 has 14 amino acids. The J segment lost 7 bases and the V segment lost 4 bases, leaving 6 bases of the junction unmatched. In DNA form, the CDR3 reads TGTGCCAGCAGCTCCGGACAGGGACGACAGCCCCAGCATTTT. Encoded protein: CASSSGQGRQPQHF.

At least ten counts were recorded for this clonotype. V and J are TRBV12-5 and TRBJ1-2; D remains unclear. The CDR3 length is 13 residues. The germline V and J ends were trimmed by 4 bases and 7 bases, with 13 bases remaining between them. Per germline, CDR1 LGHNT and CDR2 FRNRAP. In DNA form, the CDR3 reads TGTGCTAGTGGTTCCACCTCCCGGTTTGGCTACACCTTC. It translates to CASGSTSRFGYTF.